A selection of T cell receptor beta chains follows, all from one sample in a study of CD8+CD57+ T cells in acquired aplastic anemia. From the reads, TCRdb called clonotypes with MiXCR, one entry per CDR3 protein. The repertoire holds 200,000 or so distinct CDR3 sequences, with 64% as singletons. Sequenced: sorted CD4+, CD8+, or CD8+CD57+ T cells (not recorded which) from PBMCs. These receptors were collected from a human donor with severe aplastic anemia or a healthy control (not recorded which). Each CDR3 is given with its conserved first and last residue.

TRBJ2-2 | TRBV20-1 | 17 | CSARGLAGVRGTGELFF
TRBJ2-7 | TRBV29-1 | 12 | CSVEDPSGGNQF
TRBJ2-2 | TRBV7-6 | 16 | CASSLELGLHSGELFF
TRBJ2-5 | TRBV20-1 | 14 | CSAARRGPGETQYF
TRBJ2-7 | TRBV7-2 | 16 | CASSLGGDRYSYEQYF
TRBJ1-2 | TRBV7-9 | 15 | CASSLGTGVNYGYTF
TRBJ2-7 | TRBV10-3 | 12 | CAISEGGLEQYF
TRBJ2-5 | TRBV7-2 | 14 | CASSLASLMQTQYF
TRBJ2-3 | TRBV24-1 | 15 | CATSDFGSGTPTQYF
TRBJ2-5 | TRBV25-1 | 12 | CASSGRAGTQYF
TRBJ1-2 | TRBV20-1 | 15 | CSARQGTATNYGYTF
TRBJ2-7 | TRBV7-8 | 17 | CASSLANGHLVSYEQYF
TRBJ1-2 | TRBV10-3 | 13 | CASSQVLRYGYTF
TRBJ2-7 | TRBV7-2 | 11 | CASSLDYERYF
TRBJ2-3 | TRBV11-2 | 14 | CASSLEPHADTHYF
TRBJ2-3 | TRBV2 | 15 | CASSVASGRIDTQYF
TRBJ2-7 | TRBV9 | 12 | CASSVVGGEQYF
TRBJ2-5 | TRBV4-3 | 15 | CASSQDVRGRETQYF
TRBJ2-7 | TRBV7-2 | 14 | CASRRDRGGGEQYF
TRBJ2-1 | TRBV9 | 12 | CASSSRPNEQFF
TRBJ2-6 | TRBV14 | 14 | CASSTGAGANVLTF
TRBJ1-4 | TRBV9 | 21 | CASTQMRSTGGPEATNEKLFF
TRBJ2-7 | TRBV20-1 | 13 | CSAREGQTYEQYF
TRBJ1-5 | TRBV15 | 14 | CATNGVSSNQPQHF
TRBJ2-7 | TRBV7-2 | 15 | CASSTGTSIFYEQYF
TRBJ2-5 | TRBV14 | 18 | CASSQDMGTRGPIETQYF
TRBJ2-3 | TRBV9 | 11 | CASSALDTQYF
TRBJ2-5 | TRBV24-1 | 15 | CATSDPGPDFGAQYF
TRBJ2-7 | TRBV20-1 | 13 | CSASRRDPYEQYF
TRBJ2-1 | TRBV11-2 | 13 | CASSQTGGFEQFF
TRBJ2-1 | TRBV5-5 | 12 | CASSYPYNEQFF
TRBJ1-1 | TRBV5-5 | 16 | CASSPRRQGIDTEAFF
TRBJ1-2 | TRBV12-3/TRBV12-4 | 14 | CASSLAVGWGGYTF
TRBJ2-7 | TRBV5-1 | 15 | CASSLGQGANYEQYF
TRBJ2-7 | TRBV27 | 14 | CASSPASLTYEQYF
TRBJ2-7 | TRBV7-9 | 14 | CASSLADRGYEQYF
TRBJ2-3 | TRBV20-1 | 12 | CSARDATDTQYF
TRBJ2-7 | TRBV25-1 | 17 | CASSESPGQRSTYEQYF
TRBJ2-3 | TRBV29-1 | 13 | CSGAPTSTDTQYF
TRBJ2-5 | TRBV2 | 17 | CASILKGPGLKLETQYF
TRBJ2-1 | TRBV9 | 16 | CASSVTAGVIYNEQFF
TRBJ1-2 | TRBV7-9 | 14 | CASSLRLQDYGYTF
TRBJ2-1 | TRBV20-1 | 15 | CSARSGRTSYNEQFF
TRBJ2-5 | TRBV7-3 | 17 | CASSRRLAGEVQETQYF
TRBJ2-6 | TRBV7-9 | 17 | CASSLDRGFSGANVLTF
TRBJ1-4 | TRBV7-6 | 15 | CASSLGAGGYEKLFF
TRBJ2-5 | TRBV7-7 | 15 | CASSLGFGRQETQYF
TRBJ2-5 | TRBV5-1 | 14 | CASSLLQGLETQYF
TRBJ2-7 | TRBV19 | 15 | CASSISSGGGYEQYF
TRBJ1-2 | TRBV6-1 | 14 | CASSPGDREYGYTF
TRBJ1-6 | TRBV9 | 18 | CASSELTYGQGWNSPLHF
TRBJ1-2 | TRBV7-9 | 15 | CASSRVVGGASGYTF